Listed here are 13 T cell receptor beta chains from one sample, sequenced in a study of cytomegalovirus exposure and HLA in healthy donors (dated by TCRdb to about 2017). The method behind the library was the immunoSEQ multiplex PCR assay. For the multiplex PCR, a mixture combining 60 forward primers for TCR Vbeta segments and 13 reverse primers for TCR Jbeta segments was used. Imported from immuneACCESS, the table was reduced by TCRdb to in-frame sequences with V and J called. These copies leave out some clones; in studies compared against another copy, an unresolved V gene accounts for under half, and the cause of the remainder is not known. Present in this sample are more than 70,000 clones, 77% of which were seen just once. In total, the top ten clones hold 2.5% to 3% of the sample. Specimen: PBMCs. The receptors were sampled from a man aged 50-60 years in good health and CMV-seropositive.

V gene TRBV5-1 combines with J gene TRBJ2-7; 12 nucleotides match TRBD2. The CDR3 spans 17 residues. The junction had 8 bases not matched to a gene; V was cut back by 2 bases and J by 2 bases. Germline loops: CDR1 SGHRS, CDR2 YFSETQ. The CDR3 DNA reads as TGCGCCAGCAGCTTTTCTAGCGGGAGGGCCAACGCCTACGAGCAGTACTTC. Translation: CASSFSSGRANAYEQYF. Looking up the rest from reference TRBV5-1 and TRBJ2-7 gives the full variable domain: KAGVTQTPRYLIKTRGQQVTLSCSPISGHRSVSWYQQTPGQGLQFLFEYFSETQRNKGNFPGRFSGRQFSNSRSEMNVSTLELGDSALYLCASSFSSGRANAYEQYFGPGTRLTVT.

Notes on this clone: Other DNA sequences in this sample translate to the same CDR3. CDR3: CATSRGGLETQYF. DNA of the CDR3: TGTGCCACCAGCAGAGGAGGGTTAGAGACCCAGTACTTC. The chain has TRBV15 and TRBJ2-5; perhaps TRBD2 as D (5 bases). The CDR3 totals 13 residues. In germline, CDR1 is LNHNV, CDR2 YYDKDF (reference sequence). V was trimmed by 1 base and J by 4 bases, leaving 7 bases between them.

The J gene is TRBJ2-5, the V gene TRBV11-1; 8 bases match TRBD2. V lost 8 bases, J lost 2 bases, and 7 bases stayed unmatched. The germline CDR1 and CDR2 sequences are SGHAT and FQDESV (reference sequence). The CDR3 has 14 amino acids. The CDR3 coding sequence is TGTGCCAGCGTTCGTAGCGGGGTACAAGAGACCCAGTACTTC. This translates into CASVRSGVQETQYF.

J is TRBJ2-1 and V is TRBV28, with 10 bases matching TRBD2. The germline V gene encodes CDR1 MDHEN and CDR2 SYDVKM. There are 15 residues in the CDR3. V was clipped by 4 bases and J by 0 bases; unmatched bases: 0. CDR3 DNA sequence: TGTGCCAGCAGTTGGACTAGCGGCTCCTACAATGAGCAGTTCTTC. This codes for CASSWTSGSYNEQFF.

This chain links TRBV7-2 with TRBJ2-7; tentatively, D is TRBD2 (6 bases). Germline assignment: CDR1 SGHTA and CDR2 FQGNSA. The V end lost 5 bases, the J end lost 3 bases, and 17 bases lay between the germline ends. This CDR3 has 15 amino acids. DNA for the CDR3: TGTGCCAGCAGCGCCCAACCCCTGACTAGCTACGAGCAGTACTTC. It translates to CASSAQPLTSYEQYF.

This clone was counted a few times. The rearrangement joins TRBV6-5 to TRBJ2-1; 11 nucleotides match TRBD2. The J segment lost 8 bases and the V segment lost 6 bases, leaving 3 bases of the junction unmatched. CDR1 and CDR2 from the germline V gene are MNHEY and SVGAGI. This CDR3 is built from 13 residues. The CDR3 DNA is TGTGCCAGCAGAGTAGCGGGAGGGTATGAGCAGTTCTTC. This sequence encodes CASRVAGGYEQFF.

In regard to this clone: Germline and junction disagree at one end, which may indicate a read error. The rearrangement uses TRBV7-7 and TRBJ1-3, with D unresolved. CDR1 and CDR2 from the germline V gene are SSHAT and FNYEAQ (reference sequence). This CDR3 is 14 amino acids long. The CDR3 reads CASSQSPAGNTIYF. The DNA of the CDR3 is TGTGCTAGCAGCCAGTCGCCAGCTGGAAACACCATATATTTT.

This chain connects TRBV29-1 to TRBJ1-2; weak D call: TRBD1 (6 bases). CDR3 length equals 13 residues. Trimming cost V 5 bases and J 3 bases, with 13 bases left between them. Germline lookup yields CDR1 SQVTM and CDR2 ANQGSEA. CDR3 in amino acids: CSVPPQGYYGYTF. As DNA, the CDR3 is TGCAGCGTTCCCCCGCAGGGGTACTATGGCTACACCTTC.

V gene TRBV6-1 combines with J gene TRBJ2-1; the D gene is possibly TRBD1 (5 bases). This CDR3 contains 13 residues. Looked up from germline, CDR1 is MNHNS and CDR2 is SASEGT. With 7 bases removed from V and 9 bases from J, the gap between germline ends came to 16 bases. CDR3 bases: TGTGCCAGCAATCTGGAAAGGGGCGGTGAGCAGTTCTTC. Residues: CASNLERGGEQFF.

The chain carries TRBV21-1 and TRBJ2-7; the D call TRBD2 from the table was never checked on the DNA. TRBV21-1 is flagged as a pseudogene. CDR3 length: 19 amino acids. The CDR3 sequence: CASSNRLAGMALVSYEQYF. In DNA form, the CDR3 reads TGTGCCAGCAGCAACCGGCTAGCGGGAATGGCTTTGGTGTCCTACGAGCAGTACTTC.

The chain uses TRBV5-6 and TRBJ1-5; D unclear. CDR3 length: 14 amino acids. Per germline, CDR1 SGHDT and CDR2 YYEEEE. V lost 0 bases, J lost 0 bases, and 4 bases lay in between. The CDR3 reads CASSLVASNQPQHF. In DNA, the CDR3 is TGTGCCAGCAGCTTGGTGGCTAGCAATCAGCCCCAGCATTTT.

This chain uses TRBV6-4 with TRBJ2-3, with a weak D call TRBD2 (6 bases). CDR1 MRHNA and CDR2 SNTAGT come from the germline V gene. The V gene lost 5 bases and the J gene lost 4 bases, with 22 bases spanning the gap. This CDR3 spans 17 amino acids. CDR3 coding DNA: TGTGCCAGCAGTCCCCAAGACGTGGGAGGTGGGGCAGATACGCAGTATTTT. It is translated as CASSPQDVGGGADTQYF.

The chain uses TRBV19 and TRBJ1-2; possible D gene TRBD1, 5 bases. CDR1 and CDR2 from the germline V gene are LNHDA and SQIVND (reference sequence). The CDR3 runs to 12 residues. Trimming removed 5 bases from V and 8 bases from J, with 12 bases in between. For the CDR3, the DNA is TGTGCCAGTAGTCGACAGCTAGACGGCTACACCTTC. Protein: CASSRQLDGYTF.